These 27 T cell receptor beta chains share one sample of origin, sequenced in a study of human T cells and chemical hapten exposure. TCRdb recomputed calls from the RACE reads with MiXCR, one row per CDR3 protein. The data show roughly 140,000 distinct CDR3 sequences, about 10% seen once. Regarding time point: patch test 2, 6 weeks after DPC sensitization. This sample's treatment: therapeutic diphenylcyclopropenone sensitization with weekly scalp DPC. The sample consisted of whole blood, taken in connection with sensitization to the hapten diphenylcyclopropenone (DPC). The receptors originated from a woman aged 45-60 years with alopecia areata. Some clones in this sample may be carry-over from other donors' samples.

Only one count was recorded for this clonotype. This CDR3 is missing its conserved last phenylalanine or tryptophan, likely due to a read error. The J gene is TRBJ2-1, the V gene TRBV10-3; TRBD1 is a possible D gene (5 bases). This CDR3 has 14 residues. The germline V and J ends were trimmed by 7 bases and 3 bases, with 13 bases remaining between them. Germline loops: CDR1 ENHRY, CDR2 SYGVKD. The CDR3 bases are TGTGCCATCAAGTTCGACAGTGACTACAATGAGCAGTTCTCC. Its protein product is CAIKFDSDYNEQFS.

Of note for this clonotype: One end of the junction does not line up with germline, which may come from a read error. The chain recombines TRBV5-1 with TRBJ2-2; 7 bases fit TRBD1. This CDR3 spans 15 amino acids. Germline CDR1 SGHRS, CDR2 YFSETQ. CDR3 bases: TGCGCCAGCAGGCCTTCTACAGGGGCTTCCGGGGAACTGTTTTTT. This sequence encodes CASRPSTGASGELFF.

At least ten counts were recorded for this clonotype. The DNA for the CDR3 is TGTGCCAGCAGCTCAGCGGGACAGGGGGCGGTCGGCACTGAAGCTTTCTTT. Translating gives CASSSAGQGAVGTEAFF. The genes are TRBV7-2 and TRBJ1-1, with 12 bases aligning to TRBD1. CDR3 length: 17 amino acids. CDR1 is SGHTA, CDR2 FQGNSA, per germline. V gave up 4 bases and J gave up 4 bases; unmatched junction bases: 10.

The chain has TRBV30 and TRBJ2-7; D ambiguous. CDR3 length: 13 amino acids. V lost 1 base, J lost 2 bases, and 9 bases lay in between. CDR1 and CDR2 (germline): GTSNPN, SVGIG (reference sequence). CDR3 nucleotide sequence: TGTGCCTGGAGTGGTACCGGAACCTACGAGCAGTACTTC. This sequence encodes CAWSGTGTYEQYF.

The J gene is TRBJ2-1, the V gene TRBV7-8; D remains ambiguous. This CDR3 is built from 12 residues. V shed 5 bases and J shed 7 bases, with 9 bases lying between them. Germline assignment: CDR1 SGHVS and CDR2 FQNEAQ. The CDR3 bases are TGTGCCAGCAGCCACCAGAGGAATGAGCAGTTCTTC. Its translation is CASSHQRNEQFF.

This clonotype has just a few counts. Here the CDR3 DNA reads TGTGCCAGCAGCAGAACCGGACTTAACACCGGGGAGCTGTTTTTT. Protein: CASSRTGLNTGELFF. The chain couples TRBV5-4 to TRBJ2-2, with D tentatively TRBD2 (5 bases). Germline V lookup: CDR1 SGHNT, CDR2 YYREEE (reference sequence). Deletions cut 4 bases from V and 2 bases from J, with 12 bases between. The CDR3 spans 15 residues. The variable domain in full, with the rest retrieved from reference TRBV5-4 and TRBJ2-2, is ETGVTQSPTHLIKTRGQQVTLRCSSQSGHNTVSWYQQALGQGPQFIFQYYREEENGRGNFPPRFSGLQFPNYSSELNVNALELDDSALYLCASSRTGLNTGELFFGEGSRLTVL.

This chain links TRBV7-2 with TRBJ1-5; tentative D call: TRBD1 (6 bases). With 1 base removed from V and 7 bases from J, the gap between germline ends came to 11 bases. The CDR3 extends over 14 amino acids. The germline CDR1 and CDR2 sequences are SGHTA and FQGNSA. The CDR3 DNA reads as TGTGCCAGCAGCTTAGAAGGGGGAAGGCAGCCCCAGCATTTT. Protein sequence: CASSLEGGRQPQHF.

This clonotype has ten or more counts. CDR3: CASSPDMLLNEQFF. CDR3 DNA: TGTGCCAGCTCACCGGACATGCTGCTTAATGAGCAGTTCTTC. The V gene is TRBV18, the J gene TRBJ2-1, with D maybe TRBD1 (5 bases). The CDR3 has 14 residues. Germline lookup yields CDR1 KGHSH and CDR2 LQKENI. V dropped 3 bases and J dropped 7 bases, with 13 bases sitting between them.

V and J are TRBV4-3 and TRBJ2-2, with D uncertain. The V gene lost 1 base and the J gene lost 2 bases, with 11 bases spanning the gap. The CDR3 totals 16 residues. Germline CDR1 and CDR2: LGHNA and YSLEER. CDR3 loop: CASSQGDFSNTGELFF. The CDR3 coding sequence is TGCGCCAGCAGCCAAGGAGACTTTTCCAACACCGGGGAGCTGTTTTTT.

This clonotype turned up a few times. The J gene is TRBJ1-1, the V gene TRBV21-1; the DNA was not compared with TRBD1, the D call given in the table. TRBV21-1 is described as a pseudogene. The CDR3 has 20 amino acids. CDR3 region: CASSKPLAPPSTGEGTEAFF. The DNA for the CDR3 is TGTGCCAGCAGCAAACCCTTAGCCCCGCCTTCGACAGGGGAGGGCACTGAAGCTTTCTTT.

The V and J genes are TRBV10-3 and TRBJ2-3, with 9 bases identical to TRBD1. This CDR3 has 15 residues. CDR1 is ENHRY and CDR2 is SYGVKD in the germline V gene. J was trimmed by 3 bases and V by 2 bases; bases with no gene match: 3. In DNA form, the CDR3 reads TGTGCCATCAGTGAGGAACAGGGGGCGACAGATACGCAGTATTTT. This gives the protein CAISEEQGATDTQYF.

This clonotype appeared a few times. The chain couples TRBV24-1 to TRBJ2-2, with a tentative D call TRBD1 (6 bases). V shed 12 bases and J shed 5 bases, with 12 bases lying between them. The length of the CDR3 is 12 residues. Germline V gene sequence: CDR1 KGHDR, CDR2 SFDVKD. CDR3 amino acids: CASDQGTGELFF. Here the CDR3 DNA reads TGTGCCTCAGACCAGGGGACCGGGGAGCTGTTTTTT.

This clonotype has at least ten counts. The chain joins TRBV7-9 to TRBJ2-7; 10 bases line up with TRBD1. Germline-derived CDR1 and CDR2 are SEHNR and FQNEAQ (reference sequence). The V and J ends lost 4 bases and 2 bases, in that order; junction bases with no gene match: 8. There are 16 residues in the CDR3. The CDR3 here is CASSSPGQGLAYEQYF. The CDR3 nucleotides are TGTGCCAGCAGCTCGCCGGGACAGGGGCTTGCCTACGAGCAGTACTTC.

This clonotype came up a few times. The CDR3 loop reads CASSPRDSAYNEQFF. CDR3 DNA: TGTGCCAGCAGCCCCCGGGACTCCGCCTACAATGAGCAGTTCTTC. This sequence joins TRBV7-2 and TRBJ2-1, with TRBD2 as a possible D gene (6 bases). CDR3 size: 15 residues. Trimming took off 5 bases at V and 2 bases at J, with 13 bases between the two ends. CDR1 and CDR2 from the germline V gene are SGHTA and FQGNSA.

The chain employs TRBV5-4 and TRBJ2-5, with 9 bases that match TRBD1. CDR1 is SGHNT and CDR2 is YYREEE in the germline V gene (reference sequence). This CDR3 region has 14 residues. After removal of 1 base from V and 7 bases from J, the junction contained 5 bases not matched to a gene. The CDR3 protein is CASSLTTGGATQYF. Written as DNA, the CDR3 is TGTGCCAGCAGCTTGACGACAGGGGGGGCGACCCAGTACTTC.

This chain uses TRBV5-1 with TRBJ2-5, with 8 bases lining up with TRBD2. After removal of 7 bases from V and 5 bases from J, the junction contained 13 bases not matched to a gene. The CDR3 covers 15 residues. CDR1 SGHRS and CDR2 YFSETQ come from the germline V gene. In nucleotides, the CDR3 is TGCGCCAGCTATGGCGGGGTAGCGGGGCTGGAGACCCAGTACTTC. Protein: CASYGGVAGLETQYF. Looking up the rest from reference TRBV5-1 and TRBJ2-5 gives the full variable domain: KAGVTQTPRYLIKTRGQQVTLSCSPISGHRSVSWYQQTPGQGLQFLFEYFSETQRNKGNFPGRFSGRQFSNSRSEMNVSTLELGDSALYLCASYGGVAGLETQYFGPGTRLLVL.

The CDR3 spells CASSSLGGQGKQYF. CDR3 sequence (DNA): TGTGCCAGCAGCTCCCTAGGGGGACAGGGGAAGCAGTATTTT. This chain joins TRBV11-3 and TRBJ2-3, with TRBD1 matching 10 bases. Germline CDR1 reads SGHNT; CDR2 reads YENEEA. The CDR3 totals 14 residues. V shed 4 bases and J 11 bases; nucleotides not matched to a gene: 9.

The chain uses TRBV9 and TRBJ1-5, with D perhaps TRBD1 (6 bases). The germline V gene has CDR1 SGDLS and CDR2 YYNGEE. The CDR3 is 12 amino acids. The ends were cut back, 4 bases at V and 9 bases at J, with 11 bases in the middle. This chain's CDR3 is CASSPEGGPQHF. CDR3 in DNA: TGTGCCAGCAGCCCAGAGGGGGGGCCCCAGCATTTT.

V usage is TRBV12-3 or TRBV12-4 and J usage is TRBJ2-5; D is perhaps TRBD2 (6 bases). Between the trimmed V and J ends, which lost 7 bases and 6 bases, there was a span of 18 bases. The CDR3 is 14 residues long. In nucleotides, the CDR3 is TGTGCCAGCACAACTCACGGGAGTCAACAGACCCAGTACTTC. Encoded protein: CASTTHGSQQTQYF.

The chain is built from TRBV5-4 and TRBJ2-7; 12 positions match TRBD1. V shed 4 bases and J 7 bases; nucleotides not matched to a gene: 9. CDR3 length: 15 residues. Germline V gene sequence: CDR1 SGHNT, CDR2 YYREEE (reference sequence). This chain's CDR3 is CASSGTGQGAWEQYF. The DNA of the CDR3 is TGTGCCAGCAGCGGGACGGGACAGGGGGCATGGGAGCAGTACTTC.

The chain joins TRBV5-5 to TRBJ1-5, with 8 bases matching TRBD1. The germline V gene encodes CDR1 SGHKS and CDR2 YYEKEE (reference sequence). This CDR3 comprises 18 residues. V was pared by 4 bases and J by 7 bases, with 19 bases of the junction left unmatched. CDR3: CASSLTYTGGQAKQPQHF. CDR3 bases: TGTGCCAGCAGCCTAACCTATACAGGGGGTCAAGCGAAACAGCCCCAGCATTTT.

The J gene is TRBJ2-1, the V gene TRBV24-1; D is unclear. Trimming stripped 4 bases from V and 3 bases from J, with 9 bases between. There are 14 residues in the CDR3. CDR1 and CDR2 (germline): KGHDR, SFDVKD. CDR3 nucleotides: TGTGCCACCAGTGACCCACCCGACTACAATGAGCAGTTCTTC. This translates into CATSDPPDYNEQFF.

The J gene is TRBJ1-6, the V gene TRBV12-3 or TRBV12-4; D remains unclear. With 3 bases removed from V and 4 bases from J, the gap between germline ends came to 10 bases. CDR3 length equals 15 residues. CDR3 in DNA: TGTGCCAGCAGTTTGACTGTCTCTTATAATTCACCCCTCCACTTT. Amino acids: CASSLTVSYNSPLHF.

As for this clonotype: An end of the junction differs from the germline gene, which may be a read error. The rearrangement links TRBV18 to TRBJ1-5; unclear D gene. Germline loops: CDR1 KGHSH, CDR2 LQKENI. The CDR3 is 15 residues long. The CDR3, as DNA: TGTGCCAGCTCACGATACGGGCCTCAGGATCACCCCCAGCATTTT. As protein: CASSRYGPQDHPQHF.

The V call is TRBV5-1, the J call TRBJ2-7; 8 bases align to TRBD2. Germline CDR1 reads SGHRS; CDR2 reads YFSETQ. The ends lost 1 base at V and 5 bases at J; junction bases unmatched: 8. The CDR3 covers 15 residues. CDR3 region: CASSLTSGIGNEQYF. The CDR3 DNA reads TGCGCCAGCAGCTTGACTAGCGGAATCGGGAACGAGCAGTACTTC.

J is TRBJ1-1 and V is TRBV29-1; D gene ambiguous. Trimming removed 6 bases from V and 4 bases from J, with 12 bases in between. This CDR3 contains 12 residues. CDR1 is SQVTM, CDR2 ANQGSEA, per germline. The DNA for the CDR3 is TGCAGCGTCCGGAAGGAGTCCACTGAAGCTTTCTTT. It encodes CSVRKESTEAFF.

The sample holds many counts of this clonotype. This chain uses TRBV7-2 with TRBJ2-7; D possibly uses TRBD1 or TRBD2 (5 bases each). V lost 5 bases to trimming and J lost 0 bases, with 17 bases between them. The CDR3 contains 16 residues. Germline values: CDR1 SGHTA, CDR2 FQGNSA. In DNA, the CDR3 is TGTGCCAGCAGCCGGACCGGGACGACCAGCTCCTACGAGCAGTACTTC. Residues: CASSRTGTTSSYEQYF.